This is a list of T cell receptor beta chains from one sample in a study of blood T cell repertoires in COVID-19. Method: immunoSEQ multiplex PCR; TCRdb's copy keeps in-frame clones and lacks some. The repertoire holds over 100,000 clones, more than 75% seen once, with over 9.5% in the top ten. Sequencing was carried out using peripheral blood. Receptor source: a woman aged 70-85 years with COVID-19, enrolled during active disease. Both conserved end residues are part of each CDR3.

V: TRBV10-3; J: TRBJ2-7; CDR3: CAISEEQGAGEQYF
V: TRBV5-8; J: TRBJ2-3; CDR3: CASSFITTLSTDTQYF
V: TRBV28; J: TRBJ1-5; CDR3: CASSLGGSNQPQHF
V: TRBV7-2; J: TRBJ2-7; CDR3: CASSPRGGAHEQYF
V: TRBV7-2; J: TRBJ2-7; CDR3: CASSLAGSNIYEQYF
V: TRBV28; J: TRBJ1-1; CDR3: CASRDEIGVLQPEAFF
V: TRBV6-1; J: TRBJ1-5; CDR3: CASSEVGGVSQPQHF
V: TRBV7-9; J: TRBJ1-6; CDR3: CASSLWTGSSYNSPLHF
V: TRBV7-9; J: TRBJ2-1; CDR3: CASSPNLASGYNEQFF
V: TRBV4-2; J: TRBJ2-6; CDR3: CASSQESLYESSGANVLTF
V: TRBV28; J: TRBJ2-5; CDR3: CASSLDTGLAGGETQYF
V: TRBV7-2; J: TRBJ1-6; CDR3: CASSLRQNNSPLHF
V: TRBV11-2; J: TRBJ2-2; CDR3: CASGSGLAGAGELFF
V: TRBV29-1; J: TRBJ2-7; CDR3: CSSTGAGDEQYF
V: TRBV30; J: TRBJ2-1; CDR3: CAWSGRAEQFF
V: TRBV13; J: TRBJ2-7; CDR3: CASSPQTGESYEQYF
V: TRBV18; J: TRBJ1-5; CDR3: CASSQGANQPQHF
V: TRBV10-3; J: TRBJ2-3; CDR3: CAISLGLAATDTQYF
V: TRBV6-4; J: TRBJ1-5; CDR3: CASSDSHNQPQHF
V: TRBV29-1; J: TRBJ1-2; CDR3: CSVARAGGLHGYTF
V: TRBV19; J: TRBJ2-7; CDR3: CASSDRDRHYEQYF
V: TRBV5-1; J: TRBJ1-6; CDR3: CASSFGGPNNNSPLHF
V: TRBV28; J: TRBJ2-7; CDR3: CASSLRGTAGRYEQYF
V: TRBV7-6; J: TRBJ1-4; CDR3: CASSSSIQGPTNEKLFF
V: TRBV29-1; J: TRBJ1-4; CDR3: CSVGHRSEKLFF
V: TRBV21-1; J: TRBJ1-6; CDR3: CASPGVYSPLHF
V: TRBV7-9; J: TRBJ1-2; CDR3: CASSHTGESLYGYTF
V: TRBV2; J: TRBJ2-2; CDR3: CAGSEALHTGELFF
V: TRBV4-1; J: TRBJ2-5; CDR3: CASSQEGWGPETQYF
V: TRBV4-1; J: TRBJ1-2; CDR3: CASSQDPTDNYGYTF
V: TRBV2; J: TRBJ2-5; CDR3: CASSGDSGGWETQYF
V: TRBV7-2; J: TRBJ2-7; CDR3: CASSPGTHEQYF
V: TRBV28; J: TRBJ1-1; CDR3: CASDTGGKGTEAFF
V: TRBV3-1/TRBV3-2; J: TRBJ2-1; CDR3: CASSQEDNGPPEGNEQFF
V: TRBV19; J: TRBJ2-1; CDR3: CASIRGGTSYNEQFF
V: TRBV3-1/TRBV3-2; J: TRBJ1-1; CDR3: CASSQDLWGRGAFF
V: TRBV5-1; J: TRBJ2-3; CDR3: CASTSGVGRVTDTQYF
V: TRBV28; J: TRBJ1-2; CDR3: CASSPRDTDYGYTF